What follows are 13 T cell receptor beta chains derived from one specimen sequenced in a study of shared clonotypes between healthy human individuals. Only in-frame clones appear in the TCRdb table, and some are missing; sequencing was by immunoSEQ multiplex PCR. The table has roughly 2.2 million clones, over 90% seen once. The material sequenced was naive CD4+ T cells from PBMCs. Regarding subset: CD45RA+ positively selected. Receptors originate from a man aged 18 to 29 in good health. Some clones in this sample may be carry-over from other donors' samples.

In DNA, the CDR3 is TGCGCCAGCAGCCAAGTGACAGGCGTCACTGAAGCTTTCTTT. Its protein is CASSQVTGVTEAFF. The chain combines TRBV4-1 with TRBJ1-1; tentatively, D is TRBD1 (6 bases). Germline V gives CDR1 MGHRA, CDR2 YSYEKL. Trimming removed 1 base at V and 4 bases at J, with 10 bases between. The CDR3 has 14 amino acids.

The chain is built from TRBV29-1 and TRBJ1-5; 8 bases map to TRBD1. The ends lost 3 bases at V and 4 bases at J; junction bases unmatched: 2. CDR1 is SQVTM, CDR2 ANQGSEA, per germline. This CDR3 spans 13 amino acids. The CDR3 protein is CSVETGENQPQHF. CDR3 nucleotides: TGCAGCGTTGAGACAGGGGAAAATCAGCCCCAGCATTTT.

The chain employs TRBV5-1 and TRBJ2-7, with 14 bases that match TRBD2. The germline V gene has CDR1 SGHRS and CDR2 YFSETQ. With 4 bases clipped from V and 7 bases from J, the junction kept 13 bases outside the gene matches. The CDR3 runs to 17 residues. The CDR3 region has the DNA TGCGCCAGCAGCATAATCCCGGGACTAGCGGGAGAGGAGGAGCAGTACTTC. Encoded protein: CASSIIPGLAGEEEQYF.

V gene TRBV29-1 combines with J gene TRBJ2-5, with 10 bases fitting TRBD1. The CDR3 consists of 14 residues. J was trimmed by 4 bases and V by 4 bases; bases with no gene match: 6. Germline-derived CDR1 and CDR2 are SQVTM and ANQGSEA. The CDR3 protein is CSVAGTGASETQYF. The CDR3 DNA reads as TGCAGCGTTGCTGGGACAGGGGCGTCAGAGACCCAGTACTTC.

The chain combines TRBV2 with TRBJ1-4; no clear D gene. The CDR3 sequence is 15 residues long. Per the germline V gene, CDR1 is SNHLY and CDR2 is FYNNEI. The V and J ends lost 2 bases and 7 bases respectively, with 14 bases between them. The CDR3 DNA reads as TGTGCCAGCAGTGAAATGGGTCGATACAGTGAAAAACTGTTTTTT. It codes for CASSEMGRYSEKLFF.

The J gene is TRBJ2-1, the V gene TRBV5-1; D gene uncertain. CDR3 size: 17 residues. Germline-derived CDR1 and CDR2 are SGHRS and YFSETQ. V lost 0 bases, J lost 2 bases, and 15 bases lay in between. This chain's CDR3 is CASSLGELSPPYNEQFF. CDR3 nucleotides: TGCGCCAGCAGCTTGGGGGAATTGTCTCCCCCCTACAATGAGCAGTTCTTC.

Of note for this clone: Different DNA sequences within this sample yield the same CDR3. The chain couples TRBV18 to TRBJ1-2; unclear D gene. V shed 5 bases and J shed 2 bases, with 9 bases lying between them. The CDR3 extends over 13 amino acids. Per the germline V gene, CDR1 is KGHSH and CDR2 is LQKENI. The CDR3 loop reads CASSEGANYGYTF. In nucleotides, the CDR3 is TGTGCCAGCTCAGAGGGAGCGAACTATGGCTACACCTTC.

The CDR3 coding sequence is TGTGCCTGGAGTCCCTTCCAAGAGACCCAGTACTTC. It specifies CAWSPFQETQYF. This chain joins TRBV30 and TRBJ2-5, with D unclear. Germline V gene sequence: CDR1 GTSNPN, CDR2 SVGIG (reference sequence). The CDR3 is 12 residues long. Deletions cut 2 bases from V and 1 base from J, with 5 bases between.

The chain has TRBV5-1 and TRBJ2-1; 7 positions agree with TRBD1. Germline CDR1 reads SGHRS; CDR2 reads YFSETQ. This CDR3 spans 14 amino acids. V lost 0 bases, J lost 8 bases, and 5 bases stayed unmatched. The CDR3 DNA reads as TGCGCCAGCAGCTTGGACTACAGGGGAGATGAGCAGTTCTTC. Protein: CASSLDYRGDEQFF.

The gene calls are TRBV30 and TRBJ2-5; TRBD2 agrees at 9 bases. Trimming removed 1 base from V and 5 bases from J; junction bases left unmatched: 5. Germline CDR1 reads GTSNPN; CDR2 reads SVGIG (reference sequence). The CDR3 contains 14 residues. CDR3 DNA sequence: TGTGCCTGGAGTGCCGGGACTAGCAGGGAGACCCAGTACTTC. Its translation is CAWSAGTSRETQYF.

This clone has only one observation. The chain employs TRBV6-1 and TRBJ1-5; D unresolved. CDR1 MNHNS and CDR2 SASEGT come from the germline V gene. The V and J ends lost 5 bases and 3 bases respectively, with 8 bases between them. This CDR3 has 13 residues. In nucleotides, the CDR3 is TGTGCCAGCAGTCGGACTGCCAATCAGCCCCAGCATTTT. Its translation is CASSRTANQPQHF.

The rearrangement links TRBV28 to TRBJ1-5; 8 positions agree with TRBD1. The V segment lost 3 bases and the J segment 5 bases; nucleotides outside the gene matches: 6. The CDR3 is 15 residues long. The germline V gene encodes CDR1 MDHEN and CDR2 SYDVKM. DNA of the CDR3: TGTGCCAGCAGTTTGAGGACAGGGTCGCATCAGCCCCAGCATTTT. This sequence encodes CASSLRTGSHQPQHF.

This clone was seen a single time. V usage is TRBV18 and J usage is TRBJ1-1; no clear D. The CDR3 spans 17 residues. Trimming shortened V by 3 bases and J by 0 bases, and 17 bases separated the two germline ends. Germline CDR1 reads KGHSH; CDR2 reads LQKENI. The CDR3 DNA sequence: TGTGCCAGCTCACCGATTAGCGTGACTGCTTTGAACACTGAAGCTTTCTTT. Translating gives CASSPISVTALNTEAFF.